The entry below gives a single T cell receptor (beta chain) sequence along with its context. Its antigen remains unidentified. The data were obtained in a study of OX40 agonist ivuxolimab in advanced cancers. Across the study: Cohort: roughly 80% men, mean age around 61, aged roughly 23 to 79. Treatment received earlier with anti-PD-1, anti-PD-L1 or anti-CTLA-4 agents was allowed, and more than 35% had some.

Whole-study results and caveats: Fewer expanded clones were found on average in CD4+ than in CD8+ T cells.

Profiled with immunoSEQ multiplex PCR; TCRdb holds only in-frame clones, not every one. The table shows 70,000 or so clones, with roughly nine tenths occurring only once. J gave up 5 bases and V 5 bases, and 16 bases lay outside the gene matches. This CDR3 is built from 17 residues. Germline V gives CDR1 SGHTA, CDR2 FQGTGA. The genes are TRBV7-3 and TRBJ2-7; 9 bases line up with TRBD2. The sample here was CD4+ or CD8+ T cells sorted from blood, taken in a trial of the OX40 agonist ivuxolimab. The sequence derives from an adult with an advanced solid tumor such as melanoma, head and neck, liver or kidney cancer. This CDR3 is CASSPTPGLALGNEQYF. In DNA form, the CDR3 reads TGTGCCAGCAGCCCGACCCCTGGACTAGCGCTCGGGAACGAGCAGTACTTC. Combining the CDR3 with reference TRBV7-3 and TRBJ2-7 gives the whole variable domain GAGVSQTPSNKVTEKGKYVELRCDPISGHTALYWYRQSLGQGPEFLIYFQGTGAADDSGLPNDRFFAVRPEGSVSTLKIQRTERGDSAVYLCASSPTPGLALGNEQYFGPGTRLTVT.